Sequencing of this T cell receptor (beta chain) was carried out in a study of PD-L1 blockade in urothelial cancer. About the research overall: The authors examined blood 3 weeks (second dose) and 6 weeks after treatment start. T cells were recovered from blood samples at a median of 141,255.

Time point given: pretreatment peripheral blood. Pretreatment sampling and on-treatment sampling together yielded between 1 and 8 samples for each patient. This table comes from immunoSEQ multiplex PCR, and its TCRdb copy is limited to in-frame clones, with some not included. The data contain 70,000 to 95,000 clones, around 84% of them singletons. As regards this clone: Its matching antigen is unknown.

Whole-study findings and limits: Patients with durable benefit had greater blood expansion of tumor-associated TCR clones 3 weeks into treatment.

The material sequenced was PBMCs, taken around atezolizumab (anti-PD-L1) treatment. The TCR comes from a man in his 60s with urothelial cancer.

CDR3 DNA: TGTGCCAGCAGCTTGGGTACGGGGGGGGCAGATACGCAGTATTTT. Translated, it gives CASSLGTGGADTQYF. The genes are TRBV5-6 and TRBJ2-3, with TRBD2 matching 8 bases. This CDR3 region has 15 residues. J gave up 4 bases and V 0 bases, and 4 bases lay outside the gene matches. Germline CDR1 is SGHDT and CDR2 is YYEEEE.